These T cell receptor beta chains were read from a single sample in a study of T-cell memory formation after mild COVID-19. TCRdb reanalysed the 5' RACE reads using MiXCR and keeps one entry per CDR3 protein. The sample includes approximately 65,000 distinct CDR3 sequences, about a tenth of them seen just once. The specimen sequenced was PBMCs or a T cell subset sorted from them (not recorded which). The origin of the receptors is a young man who had mild COVID-19 (a few samples of this study predate the infection). Cell type and time point are not known. Each CDR3 is given with its conserved first and last residue. Fields, in order: V gene, D gene, clone size, J gene, CDR3 DNA, CDR3 protein. D genes are given only for firm matches. Size is stated for part of the rows, as once, few or many counts, or as a class when the clone is expanded.

V gene: TRBV10-3; D gene: NA; clone size: NA; J gene: TRBJ2-6; CDR3 DNA: TGTGCCATCAGTACACAGGTCTCTGGGGCCAACGTCCTGACTTTC; CDR3 protein: CAISTQVSGANVLTF
V gene: TRBV7-2; D gene: NA; clone size: many; J gene: TRBJ1-2; CDR3 DNA: TGTGCCAGCAGGACGACAGCGTCCAACTATGGCTACACCTTC; CDR3 protein: CASRTTASNYGYTF
V gene: TRBV7-6; D gene: NA; clone size: many; J gene: TRBJ2-2; CDR3 DNA: TGTGCCAGCAGCCCAATAAGGAACACCGGGGAGCTGTTTTTT; CDR3 protein: CASSPIRNTGELFF
V gene: TRBV29-1; D gene: TRBD1; clone size: few; J gene: TRBJ1-2; CDR3 DNA: TGCAGCGTTGGGGACAGGAACTATGGCTACACCTTC; CDR3 protein: CSVGDRNYGYTF
V gene: TRBV7-2; D gene: TRBD1; clone size: many; J gene: TRBJ1-2; CDR3 DNA: TGTGCCAGCAGCTCTACGACAGGGGGCCCGGCCTATGGCTACACCTTC; CDR3 protein: CASSSTTGGPAYGYTF
V gene: TRBV4-1; D gene: NA; clone size: few; J gene: TRBJ1-1; CDR3 DNA: TGCGCCAGCAGCCAAGGGGAAAACAGGGTTACCACTGAAGCTTTCTTT; CDR3 protein: CASSQGENRVTTEAFF
V gene: TRBV18; D gene: TRBD1; clone size: few; J gene: TRBJ1-1; CDR3 DNA: TGTGCCAGCTCACCGCGACAGGGGGAAAGAGAAGCTTTCTTT; CDR3 protein: CASSPRQGEREAFF
V gene: TRBV7-2; D gene: NA; clone size: many; J gene: TRBJ1-2; CDR3 DNA: TGTGCCAGCAGCCCGCCGCGGAGCTATGGCTACACCTTC; CDR3 protein: CASSPPRSYGYTF
V gene: TRBV7-3; D gene: NA; clone size: few; J gene: TRBJ2-2; CDR3 DNA: TGTGCCAGCAGCCGCCCGAGCACCGGGGAGCTGTTTTTT; CDR3 protein: CASSRPSTGELFF
V gene: TRBV4-2; D gene: TRBD2; clone size: NA; J gene: TRBJ2-5; CDR3 DNA: TGTGCCAGCAGCCACGGTGGGCGAGCGGGGAAGGAAGAGACCCAGTACTTC; CDR3 protein: CASSHGGRAGKEETQYF
V gene: TRBV30; D gene: NA; clone size: few; J gene: TRBJ2-7; CDR3 DNA: TGTGCCTGGGATGGTGGGAGGAGCTCCTACGAGCAGTACTTC; CDR3 protein: CAWDGGRSSYEQYF
V gene: TRBV12-3/TRBV12-4; D gene: NA; clone size: NA; J gene: TRBJ1-2; CDR3 DNA: TGTGCCAGCAGTTTCGACGGTTTCTATGGCTACACCTTC; CDR3 protein: CASSFDGFYGYTF
V gene: TRBV7-9; D gene: NA; clone size: few; J gene: TRBJ2-1; CDR3 DNA: TGTGCCAGCAGCTTAGGTTCCAGTGAGCAGTTCTTC; CDR3 protein: CASSLGSSEQFF
V gene: TRBV4-2; D gene: NA; clone size: NA; J gene: TRBJ1-2; CDR3 DNA: TGTGCCAGCAGCCAAGATGAGTATTCCTATGGCTACACCTTC; CDR3 protein: CASSQDEYSYGYTF
V gene: TRBV4-3; D gene: NA; clone size: NA; J gene: TRBJ2-5; CDR3 DNA: TGCGCCAGCAGCCATGGGGGGCCGTCCAGGGAGACCCAGTACTTC; CDR3 protein: CASSHGGPSRETQYF
V gene: TRBV12-3/TRBV12-4; D gene: TRBD1; clone size: NA; J gene: TRBJ2-1; CDR3 DNA: TGTGCCAGCAGTCCGGGACAGGGGGTGAATGAGCAGTTCTTC; CDR3 protein: CASSPGQGVNEQFF
V gene: TRBV27; D gene: TRBD1; clone size: NA; J gene: TRBJ1-5; CDR3 DNA: TGTGCCAGCAGTTTTTCAGGGGGTGGGCCCCAGCATTTT; CDR3 protein: CASSFSGGGPQHF
V gene: TRBV27; D gene: NA; clone size: NA; J gene: TRBJ1-2; CDR3 DNA: TGTGCCAGCAGTAACGACGGCTGGGGCTACACCTTC; CDR3 protein: CASSNDGWGYTF
V gene: TRBV5-6; D gene: NA; clone size: few; J gene: TRBJ2-1; CDR3 DNA: TGTGCCAGCAGGCCTAAAGCAAAGGGGGGGCCGATCGATGAGCAGTTCTTC; CDR3 protein: CASRPKAKGGPIDEQFF
V gene: TRBV7-2; D gene: TRBD1; clone size: NA; J gene: TRBJ2-1; CDR3 DNA: TGTGCCAGCGGAACAGGGGGTCGCTACAATGAGCAGTTCTTC; CDR3 protein: CASGTGGRYNEQFF
V gene: TRBV24-1; D gene: NA; clone size: NA; J gene: TRBJ2-1; CDR3 DNA: TGTGCCACCAGTGACCGCATTGGCCGGGGCGGTAGGGATGAGCAGTTCTTC; CDR3 protein: CATSDRIGRGGRDEQFF
V gene: TRBV28; D gene: NA; clone size: NA; J gene: TRBJ1-1; CDR3 DNA: TGTGCCACCTCGTGGGGGAACACTGAAGCTTTCTTT; CDR3 protein: CATSWGNTEAFF
V gene: TRBV4-2; D gene: TRBD1; clone size: few; J gene: TRBJ2-5; CDR3 DNA: TGTGCCAGCAGCACCGTTGGGCCAGGGGGCCAAGAGACCCAGTACTTC; CDR3 protein: CASSTVGPGGQETQYF